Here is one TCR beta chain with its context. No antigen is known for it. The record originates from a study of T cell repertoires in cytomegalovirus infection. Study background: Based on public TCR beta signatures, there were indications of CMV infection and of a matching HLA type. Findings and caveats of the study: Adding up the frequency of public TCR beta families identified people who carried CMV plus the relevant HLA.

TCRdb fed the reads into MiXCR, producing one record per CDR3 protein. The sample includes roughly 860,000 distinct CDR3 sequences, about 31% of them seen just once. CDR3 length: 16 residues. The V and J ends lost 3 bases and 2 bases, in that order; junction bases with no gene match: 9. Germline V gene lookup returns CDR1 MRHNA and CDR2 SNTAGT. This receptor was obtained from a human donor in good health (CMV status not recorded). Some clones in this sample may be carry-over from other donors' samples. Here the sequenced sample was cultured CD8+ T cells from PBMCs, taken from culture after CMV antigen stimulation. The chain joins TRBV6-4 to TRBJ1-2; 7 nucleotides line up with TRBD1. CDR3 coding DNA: TGTGCCAGCAGTGAAAATCGCTTAGGGGGCAACTATGGCTACACCTTC. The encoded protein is CASSENRLGGNYGYTF.